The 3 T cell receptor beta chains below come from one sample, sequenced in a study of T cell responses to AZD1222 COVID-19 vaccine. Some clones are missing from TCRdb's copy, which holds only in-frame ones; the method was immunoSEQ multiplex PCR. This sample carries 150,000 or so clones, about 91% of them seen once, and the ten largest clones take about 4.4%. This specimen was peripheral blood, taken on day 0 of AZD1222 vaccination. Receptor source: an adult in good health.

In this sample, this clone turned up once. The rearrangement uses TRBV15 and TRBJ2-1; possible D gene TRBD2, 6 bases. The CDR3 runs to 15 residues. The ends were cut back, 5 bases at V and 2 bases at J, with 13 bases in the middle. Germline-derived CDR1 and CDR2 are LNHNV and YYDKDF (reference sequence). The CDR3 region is CATSAGRETYNEQFF. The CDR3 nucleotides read TGTGCCACCAGCGCCGGGCGGGAAACCTACAATGAGCAGTTCTTC.

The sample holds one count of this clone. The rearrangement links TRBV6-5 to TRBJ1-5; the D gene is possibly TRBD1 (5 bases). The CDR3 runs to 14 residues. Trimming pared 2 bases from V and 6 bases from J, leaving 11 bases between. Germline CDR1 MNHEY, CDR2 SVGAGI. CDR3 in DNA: TGTGCCAGCAGTTACGGGCAGGGAGCTCAGCCCCAGCATTTT. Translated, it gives CASSYGQGAQPQHF.

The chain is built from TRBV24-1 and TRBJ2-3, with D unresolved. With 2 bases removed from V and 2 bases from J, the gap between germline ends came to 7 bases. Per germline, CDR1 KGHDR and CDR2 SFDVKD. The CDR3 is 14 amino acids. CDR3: CATSDYRDTDTQYF. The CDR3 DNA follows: TGTGCCACCAGTGATTATAGGGACACAGATACGCAGTATTTT.